This T cell receptor beta chain originates from a study of blood T cell repertoires in COVID-19. As for the study in general: COVID-19 samples from acute and convalescent phases originated in the United States, Italy and Spain. Sources were T cells, B-cell-depleted T cells, or PBMCs; the material itself was cDNA or gDNA.

Authors' methods: Estimated nucleated cell counts came from reference gene primer amplification. Sequenced by immunoSEQ multiplex PCR; TCRdb stores in-frame clones only, minus some. V, J and clone size are taken as reported in that table, and D and trimming were inferred from the DNA itself. The sample includes 25,000 to 35,000 clones, around 84% of them seen just once. This clone was observed a handful of times. CDR1 is MNHEY, CDR2 SVGAGI, per germline. V was cut by 6 bases and J by 1 base, with 16 bases left in between. The CDR3 contains 15 residues. This sequence originates from a human donor in a cohort sampled during active COVID-19. The donor label of this sample is uncertain. The material sequenced was peripheral blood. This sequence joins TRBV6-5 and TRBJ2-7, with a possible D match to TRBD2 (6 bases). The CDR3 DNA is TGTGCCAGCAGAAAAGGAGTGGGACTTTCCTACGAGCAGTACTTC. Amino acids: CASRKGVGLSYEQYF.